Listed here are 27 T cell receptor beta chains from one sample, sequenced in a study of control samples from healthy donors and cancer patients. Sequencing used immunoSEQ multiplex PCR; TCRdb keeps in-frame clones, though not all of them. The sample yields some 120,000 clones, about 93% seen once. Sequenced input: blood. The origin of the receptors is a man aged 25-45 years in good health.

V and J are TRBV6-5 and TRBJ2-2; D not resolved. Trimming took 0 bases from V and 6 from J, leaving 11 bases between them. Germline V gene data show CDR1 as MNHEY and CDR2 as SVGAGI. This CDR3 region has 15 residues. DNA for the CDR3: TGTGCCAGCAGTTACTCGAATAAATACCCCGGGGAGCTGTTTTTT. Translated, it gives CASSYSNKYPGELFF.

The rearrangement uses TRBV5-1 and TRBJ1-4, with D hard to call. Trimming removed 4 bases at V and 6 bases at J, with 19 bases between. The CDR3 covers 16 residues. Germline loops: CDR1 SGHRS, CDR2 YFSETQ. The CDR3 nucleotides read TGCGCCAGCAGCCGCACCGGGGAGGTTCGTCATGAAAAACTGTTTTTT. Residues: CASSRTGEVRHEKLFF.

The genes are TRBV5-1 and TRBJ2-7; 11 nucleotides align to TRBD2. V gave up 3 bases and J gave up 5 bases; unmatched junction bases: 10. The CDR3 loop spans 16 amino acids. The germline V gene encodes CDR1 SGHRS and CDR2 YFSETQ. Here the CDR3 reads CASSSLEGLAADEQYF. In nucleotides, the CDR3 is TGCGCCAGCAGCTCCCTGGAGGGACTAGCGGCGGACGAGCAGTACTTC.

This sequence joins TRBV19 and TRBJ2-1, with 7 bases that match TRBD1. Germline V gene lookup returns CDR1 LNHDA and CDR2 SQIVND (reference sequence). The CDR3 is made up of 15 amino acids. J gave up 3 bases and V 3 bases, and 5 bases lay outside the gene matches. DNA for the CDR3: TGTGCCAGTAGTATGCCGGGACAGAGCTACAATGAGCAGTTCTTC. Protein: CASSMPGQSYNEQFF.

V is TRBV19 and J is TRBJ1-2, with a possible D match to TRBD1 (6 bases). The CDR3 extends over 14 amino acids. Germline V lookup: CDR1 LNHDA, CDR2 SQIVND (reference sequence). Deletions cut 6 bases from V and 8 bases from J, with 19 bases between. CDR3 sequence: CASSTKQGLGGYTF. The CDR3 region has the DNA TGTGCCAGTAGCACAAAACAGGGTTTGGGCGGCTACACCTTC.

The rearrangement joins TRBV28 to TRBJ2-7; D tentatively fits TRBD1 or TRBD2 (6 bases each). Germline-derived CDR1 and CDR2 are MDHEN and SYDVKM. The CDR3 is made up of 13 amino acids. V shed 6 bases and J shed 6 bases, with 15 bases lying between them. CDR3 nucleotides: TGTGCCAGCAGCCTCTTGGGGGGCCCCGAGCAGTACTTC. Its translation: CASSLLGGPEQYF.

The rearrangement uses TRBV23-1 and TRBJ2-3; D may correspond to TRBD1 or TRBD2 (5 bases each). TRBV23-1 is treated as an ORF (open reading frame) with a function not yet certain. The CDR3 sequence is 15 residues long. The V end lost 11 bases, the J end lost 2 bases, and 20 bases lay between the germline ends. This chain's CDR3 is CAPHRTRDVTDTQYF. Here the CDR3 DNA reads TGCGCCCCTCATCGAACCCGGGACGTCACAGATACGCAGTATTTT.

The chain carries TRBV19 and TRBJ1-4, with 7 bases that match TRBD1. Looked up from germline, CDR1 is LNHDA and CDR2 is SQIVND (reference sequence). CDR3 length equals 14 residues. The ends lost 6 bases at V and 7 bases at J; junction bases unmatched: 8. CDR3 loop: CASSETGRGEKLFF. In DNA form, the CDR3 reads TGTGCCAGTAGCGAGACAGGGAGAGGTGAAAAACTGTTTTTT.

V is TRBV11-2 and J is TRBJ2-3; D tentatively reads TRBD1 or TRBD2 (6 bases each). Germline V CDR1 and CDR2: SGHAT, FQNNGV. This CDR3 comprises 14 residues. V dropped 5 bases and J dropped 3 bases, with 12 bases sitting between them. The CDR3 bases are TGTGCCAGCAGCCGTCGGGGGCGAACAGATACGCAGTATTTT. It yields the protein CASSRRGRTDTQYF.

The chain combines TRBV13 with TRBJ2-7, with 9 bases lining up with TRBD1. The germline V gene has CDR1 PRHDT and CDR2 FYEKMQ (reference sequence). The CDR3 loop spans 15 amino acids. The junction had 10 bases not matched to a gene; V was cut back by 7 bases and J by 3 bases. In DNA form, the CDR3 reads TGTGCCAGCATCCGGACAGGGGAGGGGGTCTACGAGCAGTACGTC. It encodes CASIRTGEGVYEQYV.

V is TRBV11-2 and J is TRBJ2-3, with unresolved D. The germline V and J ends were trimmed by 4 bases and 0 bases, with 17 bases remaining between them. The CDR3 consists of 17 residues. From germline, CDR1 is SGHAT and CDR2 FQNNGV. For the CDR3, the DNA is TGTGCCAGCAGCTCTAACTTTGGGGTAGCTAGCACAGATACGCAGTATTTT. Its protein product is CASSSNFGVASTDTQYF.

Comments on this clone: Different DNA sequences within this sample yield the same CDR3. The chain joins TRBV11-3 to TRBJ2-3; D remains unclear. The CDR3 is 14 amino acids. In germline, CDR1 is SGHNT, CDR2 YENEEA. Trimming stripped 1 base from V and 4 bases from J, with 9 bases between. CDR3 region: CASSLGGLADTQYF. The CDR3 nucleotides are TGTGCCAGCAGCTTAGGCGGATTAGCAGATACGCAGTATTTT.

The chain employs TRBV5-8 and TRBJ1-1; D call uncertain. V was pared by 4 bases and J by 11 bases, with 6 bases between. Germline V CDR1 and CDR2: SGHTS, YDEGEE. The CDR3 has 9 amino acids. The CDR3 loop reads CASSPPAFF. CDR3 DNA: TGTGCCAGCAGCCCACCGGCTTTCTTT.

J is TRBJ2-3 and V is TRBV24-1; possibly TRBD1 or TRBD2 for D (5 bases each). There are 16 residues in the CDR3. Germline CDR1 KGHDR, CDR2 SFDVKD. The V end lost 4 bases, the J end lost 3 bases, and 16 bases lay between the germline ends. Here the CDR3 DNA reads TGTGCCACCAGTGACTCCGTCTCGTGGGGGACAGATACGCAGTATTTT. Protein: CATSDSVSWGTDTQYF.

The chain links TRBV6-4 to TRBJ1-5, with D possibly matching TRBD1 (6 bases). This CDR3 has 14 amino acids. V lost 10 bases and J lost 4, with 17 bases in between. Germline V CDR1 and CDR2: MRHNA, SNTAGT. This CDR3 is CAKHMGGLNQPQHF. CDR3 DNA sequence: TGTGCCAAGCACATGGGGGGGCTGAATCAGCCCCAGCATTTT.

The rearrangement uses TRBV2 and TRBJ2-1; D may match TRBD1 or TRBD2 (7 bases each). This CDR3 contains 15 residues. Germline CDR1 reads SNHLY; CDR2 reads FYNNEI. The V gene lost 8 bases and the J gene lost 1 base, with 15 bases spanning the gap. As DNA, the CDR3 is TGTGCCAGCGGGAGGGGGACAGCGTCCTACAATGAGCAGTTCTTC. It yields the protein CASGRGTASYNEQFF.

The V and J genes are TRBV5-4 and TRBJ1-1; D is unclear. CDR1 is SGHNT and CDR2 is YYREEE in the germline V gene (reference sequence). Trimming left V 0 bases short and J 1 base short, with 10 bases between. The length of the CDR3 is 15 residues. CDR3 protein: CASSLEARKNTEAFF. CDR3 coding DNA: TGTGCCAGCAGCTTGGAAGCGAGGAAGAACACTGAAGCTTTCTTT. Together with reference TRBV5-4 and TRBJ1-1, the CDR3 gives the full variable domain: ETGVTQSPTHLIKTRGQQVTLRCSSQSGHNTVSWYQQALGQGPQFIFQYYREEENGRGNFPPRFSGLQFPNYSSELNVNALELDDSALYLCASSLEARKNTEAFFGQGTRLTVV.

The rearrangement uses TRBV5-5 and TRBJ1-6; 9 nucleotides agree with TRBD1. CDR1 and CDR2 from the germline V gene are SGHKS and YYEKEE (reference sequence). V trimming: 4 bases; J trimming: 9 bases; junction bases outside the gene matches: 2. The CDR3 has 13 amino acids. CDR3 bases: TGTGCCAGCAGCCGGGACAGGGCTTCACCCCTCCACTTT. Its translation is CASSRDRASPLHF.

The chain joins TRBV27 to TRBJ2-2; the D is unclear. Germline assignment: CDR1 MNHEY and CDR2 SMNVEV (reference sequence). The CDR3 consists of 11 residues. Trimming took 7 bases from V and 7 from J, leaving 7 bases between them. The CDR3 coding sequence is TGTGCCAGCATTCTAAACGGGGAGCTGTTTTTT. Amino acids: CASILNGELFF.

The chain combines TRBV10-3 with TRBJ2-2; 8 bases align to TRBD1. Germline V CDR1 and CDR2: ENHRY, SYGVKD. V shed 7 bases, J shed 6 bases, and the junction held 7 bases outside the gene matches. The CDR3 loop spans 14 amino acids. The CDR3 coding sequence is TGTGCCATCACCGCGACAGGGGAGGCCGGGGAGCTGTTTTTT. Translating it yields CAITATGEAGELFF.

The gene calls are TRBV6-4 and TRBJ2-3; the D is unclear. The CDR3 covers 13 residues. Trimming shortened V by 2 bases and J by 2 bases, and 5 bases separated the two germline ends. Germline V lookup: CDR1 MRHNA, CDR2 SNTAGT. In nucleotides, the CDR3 is TGTGCCAGCAGTGACGGAGACACAGATACGCAGTATTTT. Its protein product is CASSDGDTDTQYF.

The chain couples TRBV6-5 to TRBJ1-1; no definite D call. This CDR3 region has 13 residues. With 6 bases removed from V and 4 bases from J, the gap between germline ends came to 12 bases. Germline CDR1 reads MNHEY; CDR2 reads SVGAGI. The CDR3: CASRSTWATEAFF. The CDR3 DNA reads as TGTGCCAGCAGATCGACCTGGGCCACTGAAGCTTTCTTT.

V and J are TRBV9 and TRBJ1-2; D is uncertain. V was trimmed by 3 bases and J by 2 bases, leaving 5 bases between them. Per the germline V gene, CDR1 is SGDLS and CDR2 is YYNGEE. This CDR3 comprises 12 residues. The CDR3 loop reads CASSAGNYGYTF. Here the CDR3 DNA reads TGTGCCAGCAGCGCGGGGAACTATGGCTACACCTTC.

This chain connects TRBV3-1 (or the pseudogene TRBV3-2) to TRBJ2-1; no clear D gene. The CDR3 covers 16 residues. Per germline, CDR1 LGHDT and CDR2 YNNKEL (reference sequence). V shed 3 bases and J shed 6 bases, with 18 bases lying between them. CDR3: CASSHADSLPGNEQFF. The DNA of the CDR3 is TGTGCCAGCAGCCACGCCGACTCACTCCCTGGCAATGAGCAGTTCTTC.

The chain recombines TRBV2 with TRBJ1-4; weak D call: TRBD1 (6 bases). Between the trimmed V and J ends, which lost 3 bases and 4 bases, there was a span of 9 bases. CDR3 length: 14 amino acids. The germline V gene has CDR1 SNHLY and CDR2 FYNNEI. The CDR3 reads CASSEGAGNEKLFF. In DNA, the CDR3 is TGTGCCAGCAGTGAGGGGGCGGGTAATGAAAAACTGTTTTTT.

CDR3 loop: CASSLERTGRYGYTF. DNA for the CDR3: TGTGCCAGCAGCTTGGAAAGGACAGGGCGCTATGGCTACACCTTC. The V and J genes are TRBV5-6 and TRBJ1-2; 8 bases fit TRBD1. V shed 0 bases, J shed 4 bases, and the junction held 5 bases outside the gene matches. The length of the CDR3 is 15 residues. Germline loops: CDR1 SGHDT, CDR2 YYEEEE.

The V gene is TRBV5-5, the J gene TRBJ1-2, with TRBD1 matching over 9 bases. The CDR3 is 17 amino acids. From germline, CDR1 is SGHKS and CDR2 YYEKEE (reference sequence). V lost 0 bases and J lost 5; bases outside the gene matches: 11. The CDR3 region has the DNA TGTGCCAGCAGCTTGGAGGACAGGGGAGGCTCACTATATGGCTACACCTTC. Translating it yields CASSLEDRGGSLYGYTF. The entire variable domain, with the rest obtained from reference TRBV5-5 and TRBJ1-2, is as follows: DAGVTQSPTHLIKTRGQQVTLRCSPISGHKSVSWYQQVLGQGPQFIFQYYEKEERGRGNFPDRFSARQFPNYSSELNVNALLLGDSALYLCASSLEDRGGSLYGYTFGSGTRLTVV.